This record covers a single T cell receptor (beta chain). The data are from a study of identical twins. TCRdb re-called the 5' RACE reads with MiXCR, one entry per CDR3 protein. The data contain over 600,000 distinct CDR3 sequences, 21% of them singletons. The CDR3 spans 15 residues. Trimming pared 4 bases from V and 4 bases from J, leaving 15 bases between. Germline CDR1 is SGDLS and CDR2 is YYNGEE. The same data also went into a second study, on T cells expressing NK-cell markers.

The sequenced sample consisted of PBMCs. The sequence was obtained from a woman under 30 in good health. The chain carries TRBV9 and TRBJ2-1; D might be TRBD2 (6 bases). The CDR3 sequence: CASSPRGSRYNEQFF. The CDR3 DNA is TGTGCCAGCAGCCCCCGGGGGAGCAGGTACAATGAGCAGTTCTTC.